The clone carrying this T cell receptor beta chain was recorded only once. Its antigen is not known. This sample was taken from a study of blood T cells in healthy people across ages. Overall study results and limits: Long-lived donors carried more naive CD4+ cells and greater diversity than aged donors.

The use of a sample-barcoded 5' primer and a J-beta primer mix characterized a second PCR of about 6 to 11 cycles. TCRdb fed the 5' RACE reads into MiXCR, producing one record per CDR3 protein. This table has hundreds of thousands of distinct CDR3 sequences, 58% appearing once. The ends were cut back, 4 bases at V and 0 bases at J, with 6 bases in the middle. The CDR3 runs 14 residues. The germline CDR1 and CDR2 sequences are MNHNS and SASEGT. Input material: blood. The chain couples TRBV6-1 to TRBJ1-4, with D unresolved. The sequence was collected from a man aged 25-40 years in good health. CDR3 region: CASSAFATNEKLFF. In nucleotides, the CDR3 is TGTGCCAGCAGTGCGTTTGCAACTAATGAAAAACTGTTTTTT.